This TCR beta chain was observed in a study of blood T cells in healthy people across ages. A second roughly 6 to 12 cycle PCR used barcoded and J-beta primers. From the 5' RACE reads, TCRdb called clonotypes with MiXCR, one entry per CDR3 protein. The sample carries roughly 1,500,000 distinct CDR3 sequences, 30% to 40% recorded once. This clonotype was seen just once. Its matching antigen is unknown. Notes on the study in general: Getting older went along with TCR beta diversity per million T cells dropping roughly linearly.

The CDR3 extends over 14 amino acids. Germline-derived CDR1 and CDR2 are DFQATT and SNEGSKA (reference sequence). V was clipped by 0 bases and J by 0 bases, with 8 bases between them. No fewer than 5.5 micrograms of total RNA were isolated from every sample. Source material: blood. V usage is TRBV20-1 and J usage is TRBJ1-2, with TRBD1 as a possible D gene (5 bases). The source of this sequence is a woman aged 25-40 years in good health. The CDR3 is CSARERGPNYGYTF. DNA of the CDR3: TGCAGTGCTAGAGAGAGGGGCCCTAACTATGGCTACACCTTC.